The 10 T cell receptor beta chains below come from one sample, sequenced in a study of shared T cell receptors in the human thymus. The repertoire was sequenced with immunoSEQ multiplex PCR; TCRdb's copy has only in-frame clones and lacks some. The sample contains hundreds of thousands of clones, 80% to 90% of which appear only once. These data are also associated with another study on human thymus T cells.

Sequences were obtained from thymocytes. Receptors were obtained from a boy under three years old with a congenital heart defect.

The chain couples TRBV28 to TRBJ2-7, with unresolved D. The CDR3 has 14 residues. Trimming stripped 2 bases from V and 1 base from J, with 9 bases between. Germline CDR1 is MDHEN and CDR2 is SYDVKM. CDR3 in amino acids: CASSLHSSSYEQYF. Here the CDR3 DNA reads TGTGCCAGCAGTTTACACTCATCATCCTACGAGCAGTACTTC.

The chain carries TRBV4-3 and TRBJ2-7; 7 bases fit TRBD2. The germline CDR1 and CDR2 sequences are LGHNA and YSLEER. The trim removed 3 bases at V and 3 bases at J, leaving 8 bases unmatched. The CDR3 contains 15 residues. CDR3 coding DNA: TGCGCCAGCAGCCAGGGACTAAACCCTTGCTACGAGCAGTACTTC. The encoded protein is CASSQGLNPCYEQYF.

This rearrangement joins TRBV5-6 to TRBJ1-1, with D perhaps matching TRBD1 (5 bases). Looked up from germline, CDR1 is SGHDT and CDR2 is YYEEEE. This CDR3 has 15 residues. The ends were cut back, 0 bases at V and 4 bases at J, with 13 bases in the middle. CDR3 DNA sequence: TGTGCCAGCAGCTTGGAGGAGGGCGGGGGCACTGAAGCTTTCTTT. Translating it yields CASSLEEGGGTEAFF.

CDR3 region: CASSPGVARGQETQYF. CDR3 DNA sequence: TGTGCCAGCAGCCCAGGGGTCGCAAGAGGGCAAGAGACCCAGTACTTC. The rearrangement joins TRBV7-2 to TRBJ2-5; TRBD1 is a possible D gene (6 bases). The CDR3 spans 16 residues. Between the trimmed V and J ends, which lost 5 bases and 2 bases, there was a span of 18 bases. CDR1 is SGHTA and CDR2 is FQGNSA in the germline V gene.

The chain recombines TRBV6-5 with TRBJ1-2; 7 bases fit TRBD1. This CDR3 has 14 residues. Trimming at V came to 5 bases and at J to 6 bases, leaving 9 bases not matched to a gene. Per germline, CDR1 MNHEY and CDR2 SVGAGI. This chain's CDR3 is CASSHLQGRNGYTF. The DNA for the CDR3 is TGTGCCAGCAGTCACCTACAGGGGAGGAATGGCTACACCTTC.

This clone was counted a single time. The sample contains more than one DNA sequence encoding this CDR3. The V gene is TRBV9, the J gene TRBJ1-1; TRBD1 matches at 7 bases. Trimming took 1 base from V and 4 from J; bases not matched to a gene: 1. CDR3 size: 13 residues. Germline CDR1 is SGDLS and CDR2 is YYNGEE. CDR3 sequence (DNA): TGTGCCAGCAGCGTACAGGGGGGCACTGAAGCTTTCTTT. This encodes CASSVQGGTEAFF.

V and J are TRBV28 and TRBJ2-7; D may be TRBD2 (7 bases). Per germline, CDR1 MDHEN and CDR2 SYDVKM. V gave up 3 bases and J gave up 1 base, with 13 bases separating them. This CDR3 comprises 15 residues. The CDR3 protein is CASSFDGGRSYEQYF. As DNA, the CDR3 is TGTGCCAGCAGTTTCGACGGGGGGCGATCCTACGAGCAGTACTTC. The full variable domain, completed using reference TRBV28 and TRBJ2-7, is DVKVTQSSRYLVKRTGEKVFLECVQDMDHENMFWYRQDPGLGLRLIYFSYDVKMKEKGDIPEGYSVSREKKERFSLILESASTNQTSMYLCASSFDGGRSYEQYFGPGTRLTVT.

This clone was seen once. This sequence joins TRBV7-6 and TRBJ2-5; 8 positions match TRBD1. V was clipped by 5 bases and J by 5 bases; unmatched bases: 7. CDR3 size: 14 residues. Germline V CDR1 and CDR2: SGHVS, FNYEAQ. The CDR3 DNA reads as TGTGCCAGCAGCCCACTGGACAGGGTCGAGACCCAGTACTTC. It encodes CASSPLDRVETQYF.

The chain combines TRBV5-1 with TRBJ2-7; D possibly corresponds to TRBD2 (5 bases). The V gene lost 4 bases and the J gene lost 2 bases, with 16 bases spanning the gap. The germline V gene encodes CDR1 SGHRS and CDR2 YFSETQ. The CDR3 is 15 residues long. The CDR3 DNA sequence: TGCGCCAGCAGCCCCGATGAAGAGGGCCCCTACGAGCAGTACTTC. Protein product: CASSPDEEGPYEQYF.

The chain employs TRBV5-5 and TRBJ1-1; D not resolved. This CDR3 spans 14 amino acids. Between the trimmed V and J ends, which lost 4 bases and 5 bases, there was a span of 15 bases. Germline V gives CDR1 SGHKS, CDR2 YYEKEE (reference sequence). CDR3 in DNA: TGTGCCAGCAGCCCGAACGGTACGGGGACTGAAGCTTTCTTT. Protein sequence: CASSPNGTGTEAFF.